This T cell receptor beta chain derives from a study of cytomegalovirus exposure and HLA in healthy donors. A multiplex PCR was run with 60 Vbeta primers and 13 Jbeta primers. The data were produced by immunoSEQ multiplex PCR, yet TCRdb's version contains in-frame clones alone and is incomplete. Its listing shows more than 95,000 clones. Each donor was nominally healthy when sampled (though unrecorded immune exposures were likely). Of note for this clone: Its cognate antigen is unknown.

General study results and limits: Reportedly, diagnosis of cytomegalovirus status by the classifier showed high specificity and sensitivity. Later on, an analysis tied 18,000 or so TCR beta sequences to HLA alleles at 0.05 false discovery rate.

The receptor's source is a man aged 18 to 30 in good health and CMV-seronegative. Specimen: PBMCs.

CDR3 in amino acids: CAVGLYYGYTF. Here the CDR3 DNA reads TGCGCCGTAGGACTGTACTATGGCTACACCTTC. The chain recombines TRBV20-1 with TRBJ1-2; no definite D call. The germline V gene has CDR1 DFQATT and CDR2 SNEGSKA (reference sequence). The length of the CDR3 is 11 residues.